These 11 T cell receptor beta chains share one sample of origin, sequenced in a study of radiotherapy plus CTLA-4 blockade in lung cancer. Libraries were prepared by immunoSEQ multiplex PCR; TCRdb keeps only in-frame clonotypes and omits some of them. The table has 20,000 to 30,000 clones, over 55% seen once. Sequenced here: peripheral blood, sampled from a patient treated with radiotherapy plus ipilimumab. The origin of the receptors is a human donor with non-small cell lung cancer whose response to radiotherapy plus ipilimumab could not be evaluated.

The chain's CDR3 is CASSLGPPGQGSEQYF. DNA for the CDR3: TGTGCCAGCAGCTTGGGTCCCCCGGGACAGGGGTCCGAGCAGTACTTC. The chain employs TRBV5-5 and TRBJ2-7; 10 positions match TRBD1. V lost 0 bases and J lost 6; bases outside the gene matches: 9. Germline V gene data show CDR1 as SGHKS and CDR2 as YYEKEE (reference sequence). The length of the CDR3 is 16 residues.

This sequence joins TRBV28 and TRBJ2-2, with 8 nucleotides matching TRBD1. CDR1 and CDR2 (germline): MDHEN, SYDVKM. The CDR3 runs to 14 residues. V was clipped by 8 bases and J by 5 bases; unmatched bases: 7. The CDR3 region is CASQTDRGTGELFF. The CDR3 DNA sequence: TGTGCCAGCCAGACTGACAGGGGAACCGGGGAGCTGTTTTTT.

In its sample, this clone was seen a few times. The V call is TRBV5-4, the J call TRBJ2-2; D is undetermined. There are 15 residues in the CDR3. CDR1 is SGHNT, CDR2 YYREEE, per germline (reference sequence). V was cut by 0 bases and J by 2 bases, with 8 bases left in between. The CDR3 nucleotides read TGTGCCAGCAGCTTGGTTGGGCTTAACACCGGGGAGCTGTTTTTT. This encodes CASSLVGLNTGELFF.

J is TRBJ2-1 and V is TRBV9, with TRBD2 matching over 9 bases. CDR1 is SGDLS, CDR2 YYNGEE, per germline. The CDR3 runs to 17 residues. The V and J ends lost 0 bases and 4 bases, in that order; junction bases with no gene match: 8. CDR3 coding DNA: TGTGCCAGCAGCGTAGTAGGACTAGCGTATGGGTACAATGAGCAGTTCTTC. Translated: CASSVVGLAYGYNEQFF.

The rearrangement uses TRBV2 and TRBJ2-2; D is unclear. Germline V gene lookup returns CDR1 SNHLY and CDR2 FYNNEI. Trimming stripped 6 bases from V and 6 bases from J, with 11 bases between. The CDR3 runs to 13 residues. In DNA form, the CDR3 reads TGTGCCAGCAGGCCCCGCGAATCCGGGGAGCTGTTTTTT. This gives the protein CASRPRESGELFF.

This clone has a handful of counts. The V and J genes are TRBV7-6 and TRBJ1-5; D ambiguous. The CDR3 is made up of 15 amino acids. The V and J ends lost 5 bases and 2 bases respectively, with 13 bases between them. Germline V CDR1 and CDR2: SGHVS, FNYEAQ. The CDR3 coding sequence is TGTGCCAGCAGCCAAACACCAGGTGGCAATCAGCCCCAGCATTTT. This codes for CASSQTPGGNQPQHF.

The V and J genes are TRBV5-1 and TRBJ1-2; possibly TRBD1 for D (6 bases). Germline CDR1 SGHRS, CDR2 YFSETQ. This CDR3 is 14 amino acids long. The germline V and J ends were trimmed by 6 bases and 5 bases, with 17 bases remaining between them. DNA for the CDR3: TGCGCCAGCACCACGGATACAGGGAAATATGGCTACACCTTC. It codes for CASTTDTGKYGYTF.

This clone was seen a handful of times. The chain is built from TRBV4-1 and TRBJ1-1; D is unresolved. Trimming left V 1 base short and J 5 bases short, with 8 bases between. This CDR3 is built from 13 residues. Germline values: CDR1 MGHRA, CDR2 YSYEKL. The CDR3 nucleotides are TGCGCCAGCAGCCAAGGGCAGAGGACTGAAGCTTTCTTT. As protein: CASSQGQRTEAFF.

The gene calls are TRBV6-1 and TRBJ2-7; D is unclear. The CDR3 totals 13 residues. Germline CDR1 MNHNS, CDR2 SASEGT. V was trimmed by 8 bases and J by 0 bases, leaving 11 bases between them. CDR3 bases: TGTGCCAGCTCTCAGGTGCGCTCCTACGAGCAGTACTTC. This translates into CASSQVRSYEQYF.

The chain couples TRBV25-1 to TRBJ1-2; 7 bases match TRBD1. Trimming at V came to 5 bases and at J to 3 bases, leaving 9 bases not matched to a gene. The germline V gene encodes CDR1 MGHDK and CDR2 SYGVNS. CDR3 length equals 15 residues. CDR3 sequence: CASSTPGGGYYGYTF. DNA of the CDR3: TGTGCCAGCAGTACCCCCGGAGGGGGCTACTATGGCTACACCTTC.

The chain is built from TRBV5-4 and TRBJ2-7, with TRBD2 matching 12 bases. Trimming at V came to 4 bases and at J to 4 bases, leaving 3 bases not matched to a gene. The CDR3 runs 14 residues. The germline V gene has CDR1 SGHNT and CDR2 YYREEE (reference sequence). Written as DNA, the CDR3 is TGTGCCAGCAGCCCGGGGACTAGCGGGTACGAGCAGTACTTC. Residues: CASSPGTSGYEQYF.